Listed below are T cell receptor beta chains from one sample, sequenced in a study of shared clonotypes between healthy human individuals. Sequencing was performed with immunoSEQ multiplex PCR; in TCRdb, only in-frame clones are kept and a portion is missing. Of about 480,000 clones detected, 79% appear once; the ten largest clones hold 13%. Sequenced material: PBMCs. These receptors were obtained from a woman aged 40 to 50 in good health. Some clones in this sample may be carry-over from other donors' samples. Each CDR3 is given with its conserved first and last residue. The D gene is left open where the match is weak. Not every row has a clone size; where given, it reads once, few, many or a size class.

V,J,size,D,CDR3,DNA
TRBV7-9,TRBJ1-4,NA,TRBD1,CASSQGRGRRGNEKLFF,TGCGCCAGCAGCCAGGGAAGGGGGCGCCGGGGTAATGAAAAACTGTTTTTT
TRBV27,TRBJ2-7,NA,TRBD2,CASSAKLAGVSYEQYF,TGTGCCAGCAGTGCCAAACTAGCGGGAGTATCGTACGAGCAGTACTTC
TRBV7-9,TRBJ2-1,NA,TRBD2,CASSAPPGTSGNEQFF,TGTGCCAGCAGCGCCCCCCCCGGGACTAGCGGCAATGAGCAGTTCTTC
TRBV18,TRBJ1-1,NA,NA,CASSTDLSRTEAFF,TGTGCCAGCTCAACCGATTTGAGTAGGACTGAAGCTTTCTTT
TRBV6-1,TRBJ2-4,NA,TRBD2,CASRGLAGGNNIQYF,TGTGCCAGCAGGGGACTAGCGGGAGGCAATAACATTCAGTACTTC
TRBV10-3,TRBJ2-7,NA,TRBD2,CAISESRGLAYEQYF,TGTGCCATCAGTGAGTCTAGAGGACTAGCCTACGAGCAGTACTTC
TRBV5-1,TRBJ1-2,NA,TRBD1,CASSFGQGVYGYTF,TGCGCCAGCAGCTTCGGACAGGGCGTCTATGGCTACACCTTC
TRBV2,TRBJ2-7,NA,NA,CASSPPYEQYF,TGTGCCAGCAGTCCACCCTACGAGCAGTACTTC
TRBV5-5,TRBJ2-7,few,TRBD1,CASSLQQGSYEQYF,TGTGCCAGCAGCTTGCAACAGGGGTCCTACGAGCAGTACTTC
TRBV18,TRBJ1-1,NA,NA,CASSRNRVTEAFF,TGTGCCAGCTCACGTAACAGGGTCACTGAAGCTTTCTTT
TRBV10-2,TRBJ2-7,NA,TRBD1,CASSGTGTGEQYF,TGCGCCAGCAGTGGGACAGGGACTGGTGAGCAGTACTTC
TRBV12-1,TRBJ2-7,NA,NA,CASSFKEYEQYF,TGTGCCAGCAGCTTTAAGGAGTACGAGCAGTACTTC
TRBV5-1,TRBJ2-1,once,NA,CASSLSPTNEQFF,TGCGCCAGCAGTCTATCCCCCACCAATGAGCAGTTCTTC
TRBV28,TRBJ1-3,NA,NA,CASSRHTGNSRNTIYF,TGTGCCAGCAGTAGACATACCGGGAACTCAAGAAACACCATATATTTT
TRBV7-8,TRBJ2-2,few,NA,CASSLVSGANTGELFF,TGTGCCAGCAGCTTAGTCTCCGGGGCGAACACCGGGGAGCTGTTTTTT
TRBV7-2,TRBJ2-5,NA,TRBD2,CASSLTGGGQETQYF,TGTGCCAGCAGCTTAACGGGAGGGGGGCAAGAGACCCAGTACTTC
TRBV2,TRBJ2-3,NA,TRBD1,CASSPDRVTDTQYF,TGTGCCAGCAGCCCGGACAGGGTCACAGATACGCAGTATTTT
TRBV4-3,TRBJ2-7,NA,NA,CASSQRGGRDWPYEQYF,TGCGCCAGCAGCCAAAGGGGGGGGCGGGACTGGCCCTACGAGCAGTACTTC